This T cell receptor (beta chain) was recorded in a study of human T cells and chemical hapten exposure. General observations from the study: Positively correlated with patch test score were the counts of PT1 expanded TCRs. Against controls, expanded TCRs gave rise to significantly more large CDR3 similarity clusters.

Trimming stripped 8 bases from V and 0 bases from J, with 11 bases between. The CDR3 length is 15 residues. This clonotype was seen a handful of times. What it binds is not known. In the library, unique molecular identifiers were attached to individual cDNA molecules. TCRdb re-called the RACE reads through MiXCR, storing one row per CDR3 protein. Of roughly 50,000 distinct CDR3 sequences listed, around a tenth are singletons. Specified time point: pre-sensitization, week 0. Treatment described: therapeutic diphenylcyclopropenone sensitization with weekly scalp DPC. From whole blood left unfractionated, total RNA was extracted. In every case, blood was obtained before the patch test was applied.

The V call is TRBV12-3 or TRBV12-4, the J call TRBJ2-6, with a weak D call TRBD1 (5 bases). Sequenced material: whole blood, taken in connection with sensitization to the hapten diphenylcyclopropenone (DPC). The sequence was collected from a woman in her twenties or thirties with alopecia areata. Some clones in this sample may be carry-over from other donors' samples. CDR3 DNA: TGTGCCAGCGGTGGGGCCCCCTCTGGGGCCAACGTCCTGACTTTC. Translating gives CASGGAPSGANVLTF.